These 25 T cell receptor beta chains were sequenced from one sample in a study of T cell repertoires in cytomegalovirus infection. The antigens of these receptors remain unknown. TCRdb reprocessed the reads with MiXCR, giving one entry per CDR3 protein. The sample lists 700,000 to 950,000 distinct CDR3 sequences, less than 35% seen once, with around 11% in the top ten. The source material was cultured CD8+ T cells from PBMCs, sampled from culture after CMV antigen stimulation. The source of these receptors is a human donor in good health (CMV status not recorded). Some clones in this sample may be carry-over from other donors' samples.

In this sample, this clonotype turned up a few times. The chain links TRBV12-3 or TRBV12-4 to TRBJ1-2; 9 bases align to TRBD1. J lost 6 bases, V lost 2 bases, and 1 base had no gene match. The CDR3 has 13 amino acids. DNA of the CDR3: TGTGCCAGCAGTTTAAGACAGGGGGATGGCTACACCTTC. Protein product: CASSLRQGDGYTF.

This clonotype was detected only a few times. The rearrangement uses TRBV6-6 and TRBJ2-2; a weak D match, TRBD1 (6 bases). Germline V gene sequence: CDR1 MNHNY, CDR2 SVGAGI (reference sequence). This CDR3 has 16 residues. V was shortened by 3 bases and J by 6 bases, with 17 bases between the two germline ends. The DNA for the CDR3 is TGTGCCAGCAGTTATTCCCAAAACAGGGCATCCGGGGAGCTGTTTTTT. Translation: CASSYSQNRASGELFF.

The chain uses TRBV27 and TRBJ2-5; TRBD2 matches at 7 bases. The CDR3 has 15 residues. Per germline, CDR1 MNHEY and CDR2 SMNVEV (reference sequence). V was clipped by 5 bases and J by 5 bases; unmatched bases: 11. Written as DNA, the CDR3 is TGTGCCAGCAGTCCCCGGGGAGGGGCGGTTGAGACCCAGTACTTC. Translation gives CASSPRGGAVETQYF.

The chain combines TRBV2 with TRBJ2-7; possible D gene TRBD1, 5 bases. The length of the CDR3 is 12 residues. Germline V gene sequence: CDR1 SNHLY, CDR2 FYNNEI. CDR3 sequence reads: CTVRVTRYEQYV. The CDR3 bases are TGTACCGTCAGGGTGACACGCTACGAGCAGTACGTC.

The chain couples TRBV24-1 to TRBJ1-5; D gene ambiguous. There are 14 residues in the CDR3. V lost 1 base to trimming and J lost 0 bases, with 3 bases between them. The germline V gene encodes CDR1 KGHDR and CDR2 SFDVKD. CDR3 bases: TGTGCCACCAGTGATTTTAATAGCAATCAGCCCCAGCATTTT. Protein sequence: CATSDFNSNQPQHF.

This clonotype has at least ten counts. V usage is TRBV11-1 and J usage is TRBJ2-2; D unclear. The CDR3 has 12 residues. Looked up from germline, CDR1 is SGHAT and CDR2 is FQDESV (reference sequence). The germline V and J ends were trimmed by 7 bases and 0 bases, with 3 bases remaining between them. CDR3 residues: CASMANTGELFF. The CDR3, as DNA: TGTGCCAGCATGGCGAACACCGGGGAGCTGTTTTTT.

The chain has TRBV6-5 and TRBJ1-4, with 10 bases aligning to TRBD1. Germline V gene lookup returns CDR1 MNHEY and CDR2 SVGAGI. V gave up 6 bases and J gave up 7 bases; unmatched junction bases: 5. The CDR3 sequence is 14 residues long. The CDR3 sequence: CASRKDRGREKLFF. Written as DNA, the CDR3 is TGTGCCAGCAGAAAAGACAGGGGGCGTGAAAAACTGTTTTTT.

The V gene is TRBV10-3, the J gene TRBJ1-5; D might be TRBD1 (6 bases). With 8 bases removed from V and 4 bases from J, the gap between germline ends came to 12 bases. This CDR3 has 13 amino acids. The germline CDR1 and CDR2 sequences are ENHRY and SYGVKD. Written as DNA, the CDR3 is TGTGCCATCGCCCTAGGGGGGAATCAGCCCCAGCATTTT. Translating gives CAIALGGNQPQHF.

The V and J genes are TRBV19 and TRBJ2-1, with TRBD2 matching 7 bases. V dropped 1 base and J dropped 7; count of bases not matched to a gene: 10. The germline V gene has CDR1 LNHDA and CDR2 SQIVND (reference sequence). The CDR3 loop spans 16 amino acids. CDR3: CASSIGGGSRRNEQFF. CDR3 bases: TGTGCCAGTAGTATAGGGGGGGGTAGCAGGCGAAATGAGCAGTTCTTC.

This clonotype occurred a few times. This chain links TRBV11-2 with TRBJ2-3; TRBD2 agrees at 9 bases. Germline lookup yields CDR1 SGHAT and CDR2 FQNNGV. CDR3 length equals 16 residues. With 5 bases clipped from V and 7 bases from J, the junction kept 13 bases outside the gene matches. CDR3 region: CASSHQVAGAWNTQYF. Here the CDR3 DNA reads TGTGCCAGCAGCCACCAGGTAGCGGGGGCTTGGAATACGCAGTATTTT.

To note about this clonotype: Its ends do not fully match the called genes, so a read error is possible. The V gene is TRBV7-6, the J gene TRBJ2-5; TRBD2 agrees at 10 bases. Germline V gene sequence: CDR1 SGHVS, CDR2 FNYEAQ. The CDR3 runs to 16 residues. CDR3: CASSFRERGGEETQYF. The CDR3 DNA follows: TGTGCTAGCAGCTTTCGCGAGCGGGGGGGCGAAGAGACCCAGTACTTC.

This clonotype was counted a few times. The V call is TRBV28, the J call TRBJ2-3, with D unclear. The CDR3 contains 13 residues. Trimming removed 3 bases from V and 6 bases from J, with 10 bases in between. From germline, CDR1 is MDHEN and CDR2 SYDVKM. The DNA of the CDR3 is TGTGCCAGCAGTTTTTTACGTGGGGATACGCAGTATTTT. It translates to CASSFLRGDTQYF.

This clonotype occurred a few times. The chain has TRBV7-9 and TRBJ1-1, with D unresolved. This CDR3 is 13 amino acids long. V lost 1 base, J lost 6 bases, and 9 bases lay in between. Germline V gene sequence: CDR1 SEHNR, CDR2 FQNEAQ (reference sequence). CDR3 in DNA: TGTGCCAGCAGCTTAGTCGGCAGCCCTGAAGCTTTCTTT. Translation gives CASSLVGSPEAFF.

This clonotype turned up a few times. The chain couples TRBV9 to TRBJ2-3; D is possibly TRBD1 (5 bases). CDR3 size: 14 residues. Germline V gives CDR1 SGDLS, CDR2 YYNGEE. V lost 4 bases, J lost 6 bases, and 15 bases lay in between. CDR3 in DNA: TGTGCCAGCAGCTCCTGGACAAACAGGGATACGCAGTATTTT. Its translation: CASSSWTNRDTQYF.

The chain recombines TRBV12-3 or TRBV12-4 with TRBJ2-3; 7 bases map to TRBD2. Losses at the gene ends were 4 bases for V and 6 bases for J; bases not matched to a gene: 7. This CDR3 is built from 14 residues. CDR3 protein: CASSSGGFLDTQYF. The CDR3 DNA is TGTGCCAGCAGTTCCGGGGGGTTCCTGGATACGCAGTATTTT.

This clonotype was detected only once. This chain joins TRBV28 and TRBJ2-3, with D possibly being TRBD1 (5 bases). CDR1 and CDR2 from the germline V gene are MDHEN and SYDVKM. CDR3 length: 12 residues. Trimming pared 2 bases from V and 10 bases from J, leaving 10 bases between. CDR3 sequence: CASSLGATAQYF. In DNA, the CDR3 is TGTGCCAGCAGTTTAGGGGCGACGGCGCAGTATTTT. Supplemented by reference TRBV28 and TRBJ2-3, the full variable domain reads DVKVTQSSRYLVKRTGEKVFLECVQDMDHENMFWYRQDPGLGLRLIYFSYDVKMKEKGDIPEGYSVSREKKERFSLILESASTNQTSMYLCASSLGATAQYFGPGTRLTVL.

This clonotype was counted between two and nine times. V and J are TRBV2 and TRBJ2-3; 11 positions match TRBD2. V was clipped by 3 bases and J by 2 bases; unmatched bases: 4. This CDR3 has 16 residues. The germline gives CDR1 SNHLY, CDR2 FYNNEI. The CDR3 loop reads CASSDLAGGSTDTQYF. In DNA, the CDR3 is TGTGCCAGCAGTGACCTAGCGGGGGGTTCCACAGATACGCAGTATTTT.

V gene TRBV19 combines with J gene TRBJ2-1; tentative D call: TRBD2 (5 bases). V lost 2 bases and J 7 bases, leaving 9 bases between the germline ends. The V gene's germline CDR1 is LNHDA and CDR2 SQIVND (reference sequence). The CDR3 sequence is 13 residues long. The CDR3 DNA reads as TGTGCCAGTAGTATATATCCGGGGAATGAGCAGTTCTTC. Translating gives CASSIYPGNEQFF.

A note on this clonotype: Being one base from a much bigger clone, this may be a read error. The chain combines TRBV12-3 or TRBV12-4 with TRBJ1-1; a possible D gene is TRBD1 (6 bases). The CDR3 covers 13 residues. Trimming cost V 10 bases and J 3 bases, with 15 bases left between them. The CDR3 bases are TGTGCCAACAGGCCACAGGGTTACACTGAAGCTTTCTTT. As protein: CANRPQGYTEAFF.

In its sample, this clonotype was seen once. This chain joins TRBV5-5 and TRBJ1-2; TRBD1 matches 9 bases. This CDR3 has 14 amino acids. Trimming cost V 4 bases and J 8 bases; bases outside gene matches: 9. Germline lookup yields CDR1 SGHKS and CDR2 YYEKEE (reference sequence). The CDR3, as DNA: TGTGCCAGCAGCGTAGGACAGGGGATCGACGGCTACACCTTC. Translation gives CASSVGQGIDGYTF.

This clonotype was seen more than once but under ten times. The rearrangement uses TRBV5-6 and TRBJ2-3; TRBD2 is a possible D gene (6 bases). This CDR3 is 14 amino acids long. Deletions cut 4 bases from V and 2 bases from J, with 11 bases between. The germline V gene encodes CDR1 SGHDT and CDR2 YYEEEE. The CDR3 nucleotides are TGTGCCAGCAGCCCGGAGCGGGTCACAGATACGCAGTATTTT. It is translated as CASSPERVTDTQYF.

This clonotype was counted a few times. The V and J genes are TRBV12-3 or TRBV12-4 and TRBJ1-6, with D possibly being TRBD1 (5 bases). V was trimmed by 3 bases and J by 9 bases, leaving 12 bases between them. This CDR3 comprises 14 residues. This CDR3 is CASSFRQGGSPLHF. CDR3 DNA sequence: TGTGCCAGCAGTTTTCGCCAGGGTGGTTCACCCCTCCACTTT.

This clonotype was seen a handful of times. CDR3 loop: CASTGTMNTGELFF. The CDR3 DNA sequence: TGTGCCAGCACCGGGACCATGAACACCGGGGAGCTGTTTTTT. This chain links TRBV27 with TRBJ2-2, with D perhaps TRBD1 or TRBD2 (5 bases each). V was cut by 7 bases and J by 1 base, with 10 bases left in between. Looked up from germline, CDR1 is MNHEY and CDR2 is SMNVEV (reference sequence). The CDR3 spans 14 residues.

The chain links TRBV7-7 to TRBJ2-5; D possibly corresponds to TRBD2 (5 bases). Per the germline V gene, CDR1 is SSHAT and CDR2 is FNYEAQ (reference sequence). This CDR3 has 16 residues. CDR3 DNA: TGTGCTAGCGCCCTGCGAGGCGGGTACGAAGGGGAGACCCAGTACTTC. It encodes CASALRGGYEGETQYF.

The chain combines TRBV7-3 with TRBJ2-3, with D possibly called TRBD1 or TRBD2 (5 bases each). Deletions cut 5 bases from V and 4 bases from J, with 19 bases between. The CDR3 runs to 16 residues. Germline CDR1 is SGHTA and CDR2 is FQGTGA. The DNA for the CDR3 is TGTGCCAGCAGCCCCCGGTCCGGGGCCCGCCCAGATACGCAGTATTTT. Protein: CASSPRSGARPDTQYF.